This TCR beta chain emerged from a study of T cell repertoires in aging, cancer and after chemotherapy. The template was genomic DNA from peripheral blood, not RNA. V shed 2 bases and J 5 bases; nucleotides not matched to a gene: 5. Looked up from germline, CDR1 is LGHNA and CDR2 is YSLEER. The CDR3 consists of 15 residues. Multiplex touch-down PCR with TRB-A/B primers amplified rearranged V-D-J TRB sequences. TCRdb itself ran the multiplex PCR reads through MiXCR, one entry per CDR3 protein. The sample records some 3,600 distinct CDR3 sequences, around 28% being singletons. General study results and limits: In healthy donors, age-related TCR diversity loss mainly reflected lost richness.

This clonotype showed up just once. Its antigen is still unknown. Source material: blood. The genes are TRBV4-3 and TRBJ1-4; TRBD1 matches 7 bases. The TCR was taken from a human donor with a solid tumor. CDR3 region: CASSQRAGGNEKLFF. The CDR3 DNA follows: TGCGCCAGCAGCCAACGGGCAGGGGGAAATGAAAAACTGTTTTTT.